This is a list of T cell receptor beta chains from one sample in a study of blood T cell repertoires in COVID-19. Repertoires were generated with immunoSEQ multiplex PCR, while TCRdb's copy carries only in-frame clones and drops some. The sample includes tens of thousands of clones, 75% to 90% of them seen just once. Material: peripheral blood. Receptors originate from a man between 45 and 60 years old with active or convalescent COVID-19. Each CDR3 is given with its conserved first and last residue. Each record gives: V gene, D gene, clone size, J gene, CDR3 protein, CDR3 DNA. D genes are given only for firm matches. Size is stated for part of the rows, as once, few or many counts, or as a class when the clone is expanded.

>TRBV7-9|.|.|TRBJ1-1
CASSLVLEAFF
TGTGCCAGCAGCTTAGTCCTTGAAGCTTTCTTT
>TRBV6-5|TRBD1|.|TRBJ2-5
CASRPGTGGETQYF
TGTGCCAGCAGACCCGGGACAGGGGGCGAGACCCAGTACTTC
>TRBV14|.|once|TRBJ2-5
CASSGPSGTQYF
TGTGCCAGCAGCGGCCCGTCGGGGACCCAGTACTTC
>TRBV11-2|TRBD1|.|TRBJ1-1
CASSLAGDRQAFF
TGTGCCAGCAGCTTAGCGGGGGACAGGCAAGCTTTCTTT
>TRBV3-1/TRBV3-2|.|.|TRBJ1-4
CASSRQSNEKLFF
TGTGCCAGCAGTCGACAGTCTAATGAAAAACTGTTTTTT
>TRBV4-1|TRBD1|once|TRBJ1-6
CASSPQGDNSPLHF
TGCGCCAGCAGCCCACAGGGGGATAATTCACCCCTCCACTTT
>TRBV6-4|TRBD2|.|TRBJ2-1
CASSDTPSGSNEQFF
TGTGCCAGCAGTGATACCCCTAGCGGGAGCAATGAGCAGTTCTTC
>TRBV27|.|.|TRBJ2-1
CASVDPRQGSYNEQFF
TGTGCCAGCGTCGACCCGAGGCAGGGCTCCTACAATGAGCAGTTCTTC
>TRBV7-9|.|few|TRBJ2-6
CASSLFYSGANVLTF
TGTGCCAGCAGCTTATTTTACTCTGGGGCCAACGTCCTGACTTTC
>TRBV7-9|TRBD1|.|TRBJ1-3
CASSLEGAVNTIYF
TGTGCCAGCAGCTTAGAGGGGGCAGTAAACACCATATATTTT
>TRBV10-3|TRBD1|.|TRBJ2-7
CAISERTGGDEQYF
TGTGCCATCAGTGAGCGGACAGGGGGCGACGAGCAGTACTTC
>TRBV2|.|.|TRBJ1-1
CASSFSGANTEAFF
TGTGCCAGCAGTTTCAGTGGGGCGAACACTGAAGCTTTCTTT
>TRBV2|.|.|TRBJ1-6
CASSQWRAGGSPLHF
TGTGCCAGCAGTCAATGGCGGGCCGGAGGGTCACCCCTCCACTTT